This TCR beta chain was sequenced for a study of T cell responses to AZD1222 COVID-19 vaccine. V was pared by 3 bases and J by 0 bases, with 5 bases between. This CDR3 is built from 12 residues. Germline CDR1 and CDR2: SQVTM and ANQGSEA. A word on this clone: Its antigen is not identified.

Study results and limitations: White British people made up most donors, females outnumbered males, and clonal diversity was possibly underestimated.

Timing groups of about 4 and about 12 weeks for second doses were pooled. Here immunoSEQ multiplex PCR was the method, and the copy in TCRdb shows in-frame clones only, minus some. There are fewer than 120,000 clones in the sample; 94% occur only once, and 2.5% to 3.5% lies in the top ten. The material was peripheral blood, obtained 28 days after the second AZD1222 dose. The chain is built from TRBV29-1 and TRBJ1-2; no clear D. This receptor was identified in an adult who received the AZD1222 COVID-19 vaccine. Here the CDR3 DNA reads TGCAGCGTTGATACGGCTAACTATGGCTACACCTTC. It specifies CSVDTANYGYTF.